The clone carrying this TCR beta chain was seen more than once but under ten times. The study enrolled patients aged 18 to 65 with newly diagnosed hyperthyroidism of under 2 months' duration. PBMCs were derived from around 10 ml fresh peripheral blood. CDR1 is LGHDT and CDR2 is YNNKEL in the germline V gene (reference sequence). Trimming removed 0 bases from V and 9 bases from J, with 18 bases in between. The CDR3 covers 17 residues. RNA transcripts served as the template for amplifying TCR beta CDR3 regions. First-round RT-PCR targeting the TCR CDR3 was performed with the HTBI primer set. TCRdb ran MiXCR on the multiplex PCR reads and lists one entry per CDR3 protein. The data contain hundreds of thousands of distinct CDR3 sequences, around 15% of them singletons. This sample stems from a study of T cells in Graves' hyperthyroidism and ophthalmopathy.

Material: blood. This sequence originates from a young woman with Graves' hyperthyroidism. The V and J genes are TRBV3-1 and TRBJ1-6, with D tentatively TRBD1 (6 bases). In DNA form, the CDR3 reads TGTGCCAGCAGCCAAGATAGTCCGGGGGCCCCGTCTTCACCCCTCCACTTT. This encodes CASSQDSPGAPSSPLHF.